Below are 8 T cell receptor beta chains sequenced from a single sample in a study of T cells in women clearing cervical HPV infection. Libraries were prepared by immunoSEQ multiplex PCR; TCRdb keeps only in-frame clonotypes and omits some of them. The sample has around 23,000 clones. Sequencing was performed on blood buffy coat. The receptors stem from a woman between 18 and 69 years old with a cervical HPV16 infection that either progressed to CIN3+ or cleared (not recorded which).

Of note for this clone: The CDR3 goes on 3 residues after the read ends, and that part is filled in from the germline J gene. This chain connects TRBV10-3 to TRBJ2-7; D is possibly TRBD2 (6 bases). The CDR3 is 12 residues long. Trimming removed 10 bases at V and 6 bases at J, with 16 bases between. Germline CDR1 ENHRY, CDR2 SYGVKD. The covered CDR3 bases are TGTGCCACCTCTCCCGGGGGAGGCGAG. Translating gives CATSPGGGE. The whole CDR3 reads CATSPGGGEQYF.

On this clone itself: The read ends 3 residues early relative to the CDR3; the germline J gene fills the gap. The chain employs TRBV7-6 and TRBJ2-5; D is perhaps TRBD2 (5 bases). V lost 8 bases, J lost 4 bases, and 14 bases lay in between. CDR1 is SGHVS, CDR2 FNYEAQ, per germline. The CDR3 loop spans 13 amino acids. Incomplete CDR3 DNA: TGTGCCAGCGGACTGCCAGTCGGAGAGACC. Its translation: CASGLPVGET. The full CDR3 protein is CASGLPVGETQYF.

On this clone: The CDR3 extends 3 residues past the end of the read, so its final part is completed from the germline J gene. The chain recombines TRBV7-2 with TRBJ2-7; 8 bases match TRBD1. Germline assignment: CDR1 SGHTA and CDR2 FQGNSA. The trim removed 3 bases at V and 2 bases at J, leaving 6 bases unmatched. The CDR3 totals 15 residues. The DNA read from the CDR3 is TGTGCCAGCAGCTTGGGACAGGCGACTACCTACGAG. As protein: CASSLGQATTYE. The whole CDR3 protein is CASSLGQATTYEQYF.

This CDR3 is CASSVLAGKPYNEQFF. The sequenced part of the CDR3 DNA is TGTGCCAGCAGCGTACTAGCGGGAAAACCCTACAATGAG. The chain is built from TRBV7-6 and TRBJ2-1; 10 bases align to TRBD2. The read ends 3 residues shy of where the CDR3 ends; the end is completed using the germline J gene. This CDR3 spans 16 amino acids. The ends lost 5 bases at V and 2 bases at J; junction bases unmatched: 6. Germline assignment: CDR1 SGHVS and CDR2 FNYEAQ.

On this clone itself: Read coverage stops 3 residues before the CDR3 terminus; the germline J gene supplies the remainder. The V call is TRBV7-2, the J call TRBJ1-2, with TRBD1 matching 8 bases. The length of the CDR3 is 14 residues. The V gene's germline CDR1 is SGHTA and CDR2 FQGNSA. The CDR3 protein is CASRQDRASNDYTF. Incomplete CDR3 DNA: TGTGCCAGCAGACAGGACAGGGCGAGCAATGAC.

About this clone itself: The read comes to an end 3 residues before the CDR3 does, leaving the germline J gene to fill in the end. J is TRBJ1-4 and V is TRBV5-3; 7 bases line up with TRBD1. Being an ORF, TRBV5-3 has a function that is uncertain. The V gene end was trimmed by 4 bases and the J gene end by 7 bases; junction bases not matched to a gene: 10. The CDR3 is 15 amino acids. The sequenced part of the CDR3 DNA is TGTGCCAGAAGCGCGTACAGGGGTACATCTGAAAAA. It specifies CARSAYRGTSEK. The complete CDR3 reads CARSAYRGTSEKLFF.

Of note for this clone: Read data end 3 residues before the CDR3 end; the end is taken from the germline J gene. The rearrangement uses TRBV5-1 and TRBJ2-2; a weak D match, TRBD2 (6 bases). Trimming removed 0 bases from V and 4 bases from J, with 10 bases in between. This CDR3 contains 15 residues. Germline values: CDR1 SGHRS, CDR2 YFSETQ. The CDR3 protein is CASSLDGRGTGELFF. CDR3 bases read: TGCGCCAGCAGCTTGGACGGGCGGGGCACCGGGGAG. The whole variable domain, remainder taken from reference TRBV5-1 and TRBJ2-2, is KAGVTQTPRYLIKTRGQQVTLSCSPISGHRSVSWYQQTPGQGLQFLFEYFSETQRNKGNFPGRFSGRQFSNSRSEMNVSTLELGDSALYLCASSLDGRGTGELFFGEGSRLTVL.

As regards this clone: The missing CDR3 end, 3 residues past where the read stops, is filled in from the germline J gene. V usage is TRBV11-1 and J usage is TRBJ2-1, with TRBD2 as a possible D gene (6 bases). Trimming took off 3 bases at V and 0 bases at J, with 9 bases between the two ends. CDR3 size: 15 residues. CDR1 SGHAT and CDR2 FQDESV come from the germline V gene (reference sequence). The CDR3 here is CASSLGDSSYNEQFF. The CDR3 DNA, read in part, is TGTGCCAGCAGCTTGGGGGACTCCTCCTACAATGAG.